The clone carrying this T cell receptor beta chain was recorded at least ten times. Its target is not known. This sample's time point: pre-sensitization, week 0. This sample's treatment: therapeutic diphenylcyclopropenone sensitization with weekly scalp DPC. MiXCR, run by TCRdb on the RACE reads, gives a single entry per CDR3 protein. Among roughly 51,000 distinct CDR3 sequences listed, 9.5% to 10% were seen once. The source of the sample is a study of human T cells and chemical hapten exposure. In the study overall: 2% DPC applied to an approximately 2 cm by approximately 2 cm arm area sensitized donors. Upper back patch tests used 0.01% DPC, scored after 6 days. The cohort included alopecia areata under or over 50% scalp, totalis and universalis. Study-level findings and limits: Patch test score rose with PT1 expanded TCRs, significant at 8, 16, 32, not 4.

The CDR3 length is 14 residues. Germline CDR1 reads SNHLY; CDR2 reads FYNNEI. V was pared by 6 bases and J by 0 bases, with 9 bases between. The rearrangement links TRBV2 to TRBJ2-1; TRBD2 might be the D (6 bases). The material sequenced was whole blood, taken in connection with sensitization to the hapten diphenylcyclopropenone (DPC). This TCR came from a man aged 40-49 years with alopecia areata. Some clones in this sample may be carry-over from other donors' samples. CDR3 nucleotides: TGTGCCAGCAGGCTAGCGAGCTCCTACAATGAGCAGTTCTTC. It codes for CASRLASSYNEQFF.